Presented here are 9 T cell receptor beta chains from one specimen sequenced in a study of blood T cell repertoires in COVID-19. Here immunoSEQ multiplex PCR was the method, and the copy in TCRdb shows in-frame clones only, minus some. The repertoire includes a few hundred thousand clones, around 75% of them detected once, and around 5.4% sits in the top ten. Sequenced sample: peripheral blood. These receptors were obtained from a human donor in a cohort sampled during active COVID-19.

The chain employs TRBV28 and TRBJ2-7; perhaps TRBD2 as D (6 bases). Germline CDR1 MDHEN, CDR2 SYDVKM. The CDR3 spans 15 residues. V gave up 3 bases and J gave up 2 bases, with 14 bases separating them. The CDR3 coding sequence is TGTGCCAGCAGTTTTGGCCCGGGAGTAGCCTACGAGCAGTACTTC. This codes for CASSFGPGVAYEQYF. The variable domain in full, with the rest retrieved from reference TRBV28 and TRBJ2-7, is DVKVTQSSRYLVKRTGEKVFLECVQDMDHENMFWYRQDPGLGLRLIYFSYDVKMKEKGDIPEGYSVSREKKERFSLILESASTNQTSMYLCASSFGPGVAYEQYFGPGTRLTVT.

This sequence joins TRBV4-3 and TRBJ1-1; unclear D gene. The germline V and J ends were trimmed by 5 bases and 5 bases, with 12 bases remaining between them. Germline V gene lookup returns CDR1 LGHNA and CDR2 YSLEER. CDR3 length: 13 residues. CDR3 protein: CASSLDLGTEAFF. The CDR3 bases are TGCGCCAGCAGCTTGGACTTGGGGACTGAAGCTTTCTTT.

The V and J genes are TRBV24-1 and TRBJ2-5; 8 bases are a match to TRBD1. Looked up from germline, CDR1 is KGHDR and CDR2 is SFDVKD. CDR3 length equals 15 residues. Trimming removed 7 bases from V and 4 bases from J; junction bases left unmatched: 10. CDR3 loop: CATSAIGQGGETQYF. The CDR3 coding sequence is TGTGCCACCAGCGCTATAGGACAGGGAGGAGAGACCCAGTACTTC.

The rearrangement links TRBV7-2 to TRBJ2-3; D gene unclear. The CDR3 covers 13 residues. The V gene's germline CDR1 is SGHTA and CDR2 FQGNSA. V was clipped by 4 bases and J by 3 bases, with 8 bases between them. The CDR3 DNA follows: TGTGCCAGCAGCTCCACGAGGACAGATACGCAGTATTTT. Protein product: CASSSTRTDTQYF. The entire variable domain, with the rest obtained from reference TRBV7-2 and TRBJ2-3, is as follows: GAGVSQSPSNKVTEKGKDVELRCDPISGHTALYWYRQSLGQGLEFLIYFQGNSAPDKSGLPSDRFSAERTGGSVSTLTIQRTQQEDSAVYLCASSSTRTDTQYFGPGTRLTVL.

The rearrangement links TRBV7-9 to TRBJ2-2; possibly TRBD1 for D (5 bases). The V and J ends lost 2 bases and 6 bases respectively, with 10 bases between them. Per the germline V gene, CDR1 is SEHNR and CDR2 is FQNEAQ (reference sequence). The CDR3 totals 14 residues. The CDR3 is CASSLRGSAGELFF. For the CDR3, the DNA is TGTGCCAGCAGCTTAAGGGGTTCTGCCGGGGAGCTGTTTTTT. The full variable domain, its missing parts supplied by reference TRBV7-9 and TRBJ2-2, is DTGVSQNPRHKITKRGQNVTFRCDPISEHNRLYWYRQTLGQGPEFLTYFQNEAQLEKSRLLSDRFSAERPKGSFSTLEIQRTEQGDSAMYLCASSLRGSAGELFFGEGSRLTVL.

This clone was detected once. For the CDR3, the DNA is TGTGCCTGGAAGGGGCCGACTAGCGGGAGCCCAGATACGCAGTATTTT. Its protein product is CAWKGPTSGSPDTQYF. This rearrangement joins TRBV30 to TRBJ2-3; 12 bases agree with TRBD2. The V gene end was trimmed by 4 bases and the J gene end by 4 bases; junction bases not matched to a gene: 9. CDR3 length: 16 residues. The germline gives CDR1 GTSNPN, CDR2 SVGIG (reference sequence).

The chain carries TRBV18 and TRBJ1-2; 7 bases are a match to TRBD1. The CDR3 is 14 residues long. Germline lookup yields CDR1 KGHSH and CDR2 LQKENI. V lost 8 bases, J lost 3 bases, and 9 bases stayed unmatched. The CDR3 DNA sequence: TGTGCCAGCCAGCTTACAGGGGCGGACTATGGCTACACCTTC. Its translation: CASQLTGADYGYTF.

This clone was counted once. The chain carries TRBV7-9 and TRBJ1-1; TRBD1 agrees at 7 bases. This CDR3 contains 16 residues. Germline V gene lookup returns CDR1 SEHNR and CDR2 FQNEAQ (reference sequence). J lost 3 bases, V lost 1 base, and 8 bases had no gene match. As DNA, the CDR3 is TGTGCCAGCAGCTTAGGGGCAGGGGGTTGGGACACTGAAGCTTTCTTT. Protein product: CASSLGAGGWDTEAFF.

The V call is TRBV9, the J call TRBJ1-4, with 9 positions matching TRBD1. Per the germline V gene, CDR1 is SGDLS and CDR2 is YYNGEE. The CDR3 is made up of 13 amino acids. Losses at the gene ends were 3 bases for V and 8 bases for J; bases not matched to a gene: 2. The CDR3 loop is CASSADRGEKLFF. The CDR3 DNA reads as TGTGCCAGCAGCGCCGACAGGGGGGAAAAACTGTTTTTT.